The 5 T cell receptor beta chains given below trace back to one sample, sequenced in a study of T cell responses to AZD1222 COVID-19 vaccine. Generated by immunoSEQ multiplex PCR, the TCRdb table keeps only in-frame clones and is missing some. The table includes some 99,000 clones, around 90% detected once. Specimen: peripheral blood, collected on day 0 of AZD1222 vaccination. The origin of the receptors is an adult in good health.

The gene calls are TRBV3-1 (or the pseudogene TRBV3-2) and TRBJ1-1; no clear D gene. V lost 6 bases and J lost 1, with 9 bases in between. This CDR3 has 13 residues. Germline loops: CDR1 LGHDT, CDR2 YNNKEL (reference sequence). The CDR3 DNA follows: TGTGCCAGCAGTCCCACAACGAACACTGAAGCTTTCTTT. Residues: CASSPTTNTEAFF.

The chain carries TRBV10-3 and TRBJ1-2; unclear D gene. Trimming cost V 2 bases and J 3 bases, with 7 bases left between them. Germline values: CDR1 ENHRY, CDR2 SYGVKD. This CDR3 has 13 residues. In nucleotides, the CDR3 is TGTGCCATCAGTGAGGCACGAGACTATGGCTACACCTTC. It yields the protein CAISEARDYGYTF.

CDR3 region: CAISDVGQGSDTQYF. The CDR3 nucleotides are TGTGCCATCAGTGACGTGGGACAGGGGTCAGATACGCAGTATTTT. This chain connects TRBV10-3 to TRBJ2-3; 10 positions match TRBD1. Germline V gene lookup returns CDR1 ENHRY and CDR2 SYGVKD. V shed 3 bases, J shed 4 bases, and the junction held 4 bases outside the gene matches. The CDR3 has 15 residues.

The V gene is TRBV4-3, the J gene TRBJ2-7, with TRBD1 matching over 11 bases. V gave up 4 bases and J gave up 2 bases; unmatched junction bases: 7. Germline V CDR1 and CDR2: LGHNA, YSLEER. CDR3 length: 16 residues. The DNA for the CDR3 is TGCGCCAGCAGCCCGACACCGGGACAGGGGGCCTACGAGCAGTACTTC. Its translation: CASSPTPGQGAYEQYF.

This clone was detected only a few times. The chain carries TRBV28 and TRBJ1-3; D perhaps matches TRBD1 (5 bases). Germline loops: CDR1 MDHEN, CDR2 SYDVKM. The CDR3 totals 15 residues. V lost 5 bases to trimming and J lost 7 bases, with 18 bases between them. The CDR3 bases are TGTGCCAGCAGTCCCCAGGGTTTTGGGCGGAACACCATATATTTT. It translates to CASSPQGFGRNTIYF.